This passage covers 20 T cell receptor beta chains from one sample sequenced in a study of blood T cells in healthy people across ages. Primers used in a second PCR of about 7 to 12 cycles were a sample-barcoded 5' primer and a J-beta primer mix. TCRdb reprocessed the 5' RACE reads with MiXCR, giving one entry per CDR3 protein. The profile shows about 500,000 distinct CDR3 sequences, about 25% of them singletons. The same data also contributed to another study, on T cells of mothers and their children.

Specimen: blood. Source of these receptors: a boy aged 5-17 years in good health.

A few counts support this clonotype. This sequence may be a read error, since a much larger clone differs from it by one base. The chain has TRBV28 and TRBJ2-5; D may be TRBD2 (5 bases). The germline V gene has CDR1 MDHEN and CDR2 SYDVKM. The CDR3 spans 11 residues. V was pared by 5 bases and J by 6 bases, with 7 bases between. The CDR3 loop reads CASSTGKTQYF. CDR3 nucleotides: TGTGCCAGCAGTACGGGGAAGACCCAGTACTTC.

The rearrangement uses TRBV3-1 and TRBJ2-4, with D perhaps TRBD1 or TRBD2 (5 bases each). CDR1 LGHDT and CDR2 YNNKEL come from the germline V gene (reference sequence). Trimming took off 0 bases at V and 0 bases at J, with 12 bases between the two ends. There are 17 residues in the CDR3. The CDR3 region has the DNA TGTGCCAGCAGCCAAGAACCGGGACCTTTAGCCAAAAACATTCAGTACTTC. This sequence encodes CASSQEPGPLAKNIQYF.

The sample holds a few counts of this clonotype. The chain links TRBV20-1 to TRBJ2-3; TRBD2 agrees at 12 bases. V trimming: 1 base; J trimming: 0 bases; junction bases outside the gene matches: 23. CDR3 length: 23 amino acids. The germline gives CDR1 DFQATT, CDR2 SNEGSKA (reference sequence). CDR3 nucleotide sequence: TGCAGTGCTAGAGGTTTCTATACCGGCGGGAAGACTAGCGGGGGAACTAGCACAGATACGCAGTATTTT. Its protein product is CSARGFYTGGKTSGGTSTDTQYF.

The V and J genes are TRBV30 and TRBJ2-5, with TRBD2 identical over 9 bases. Germline values: CDR1 GTSNPN, CDR2 SVGIG (reference sequence). Trimming at V came to 1 base and at J to 6 bases, leaving 9 bases not matched to a gene. The CDR3 is 15 amino acids. The CDR3: CAWSESGGRSQTQYF. The CDR3 coding sequence is TGTGCCTGGAGTGAGAGCGGGGGGAGGTCGCAGACCCAGTACTTC.

The genes are TRBV5-1 and TRBJ2-2; perhaps TRBD2 as D (6 bases). CDR1 is SGHRS and CDR2 is YFSETQ in the germline V gene. Trimming took 7 bases from V and 2 from J, leaving 12 bases between them. The CDR3 loop spans 14 amino acids. Here the CDR3 DNA reads TGCGCCAGCTGCCCTAGCGATAACACCGGGGAGCTGTTTTTT. This encodes CASCPSDNTGELFF.

There are a few counts of this clonotype. The chain has TRBV2 and TRBJ2-3; 9 bases agree with TRBD1. This CDR3 region has 15 residues. Germline CDR1 and CDR2: SNHLY and FYNNEI. V was pared by 7 bases and J by 4 bases, with 9 bases of the junction left unmatched. The CDR3 sequence is CASNLRQGGADTQYF. CDR3 in DNA: TGTGCCAGCAACCTACGACAGGGGGGGGCAGATACGCAGTATTTT. Variable domain in full (rest from reference TRBV2 and TRBJ2-3): EPEVTQTPSHQVTQMGQEVILRCVPISNHLYFYWYRQILGQKVEFLVSFYNNEISEKSEIFDDQFSVERPDGSNFTLKIRSTKLEDSAMYFCASNLRQGGADTQYFGPGTRLTVL.

This clonotype was seen a few times. V and J are TRBV9 and TRBJ1-1, with 9 positions matching TRBD1. V lost 4 bases and J lost 5; bases outside the gene matches: 9. There are 15 residues in the CDR3. Germline V gives CDR1 SGDLS, CDR2 YYNGEE. The CDR3 spells CASSPEGQGLTEAFF. The CDR3 bases are TGTGCCAGCAGCCCAGAGGGACAGGGACTAACTGAAGCTTTCTTT.

This rearrangement joins TRBV4-1 to TRBJ1-2; D not resolved. Between the trimmed V and J ends, which lost 1 base and 4 bases, there was a span of 10 bases. This CDR3 region has 14 residues. The V gene's germline CDR1 is MGHRA and CDR2 YSYEKL. This chain's CDR3 is CASSQAGLGYGYTF. The CDR3 DNA follows: TGCGCCAGCAGCCAAGCGGGGTTGGGCTATGGCTACACCTTC.

This clonotype was seen only a few times. V gene TRBV19 combines with J gene TRBJ2-7; tentative D call: TRBD2 (6 bases). The CDR3 sequence is 13 residues long. Germline V gene sequence: CDR1 LNHDA, CDR2 SQIVND (reference sequence). V was clipped by 4 bases and J by 6 bases, with 13 bases between them. CDR3 loop: CASSTRLVSEQYF. CDR3 in DNA: TGTGCCAGTAGTACGAGACTAGTCAGCGAGCAGTACTTC. Full variable domain (remainder filled in from reference TRBV19 and TRBJ2-7): DGGITQSPKYLFRKEGQNVTLSCEQNLNHDAMYWYRQDPGQGLRLIYYSQIVNDFQKGDIAEGYSVSREKKESFPLTVTSAQKNPTAFYLCASSTRLVSEQYFGPGTRLTVT.

The sample holds a few counts of this clonotype. The CDR3 DNA follows: TGTGCCAGCAGCGAACCGGGACAGAGACTCTCTGGAAACACCATATATTTT. It specifies CASSEPGQRLSGNTIYF. V is TRBV3-1 and J is TRBJ1-3; TRBD1 matches at 7 bases. Germline V CDR1 and CDR2: LGHDT, YNNKEL (reference sequence). V lost 5 bases and J lost 0; bases outside the gene matches: 10. CDR3 length: 17 amino acids.

For the CDR3, the DNA is TGTGCCTGGAGCCCGACAGGGGCTTATGGCTACACCTTC. Encoded protein: CAWSPTGAYGYTF. This chain links TRBV30 with TRBJ1-2; the match to TRBD1 covers 8 bases. The CDR3 contains 13 residues. Germline loops: CDR1 GTSNPN, CDR2 SVGIG (reference sequence). With 3 bases clipped from V and 5 bases from J, the junction kept 5 bases outside the gene matches.

The CDR3 coding sequence is TGTGCCAGCAGACGAAGTGGGGGCACTGAAGCTTTCTTT. Translation: CASRRSGGTEAFF. V gene TRBV5-4 combines with J gene TRBJ1-1, with D maybe TRBD1 (5 bases). Germline V lookup: CDR1 SGHNT, CDR2 YYREEE (reference sequence). Trimming took off 5 bases at V and 4 bases at J, with 12 bases between the two ends. The CDR3 extends over 13 amino acids.

This rearrangement joins TRBV5-1 to TRBJ2-1, with 11 bases lining up with TRBD2. V lost 4 bases, J lost 8 bases, and 8 bases stayed unmatched. From germline, CDR1 is SGHRS and CDR2 YFSETQ. This CDR3 spans 15 amino acids. The CDR3 nucleotides are TGCGCCAGCAGCCCTGGACTAGCGGGCTCGGATGAGCAGTTCTTC. This sequence encodes CASSPGLAGSDEQFF.

This clonotype was recorded at least ten times. The CDR3, as DNA: TGTGCCAGCAGCCCCGGGGCGGGACCCTACGAGCAGTACTTC. This translates into CASSPGAGPYEQYF. The genes are TRBV4-2 and TRBJ2-7; D possibly corresponds to TRBD2 (6 bases). CDR3 length: 14 residues. Germline V gene lookup returns CDR1 LGHNA and CDR2 YNFKEQ. V was cut by 4 bases and J by 2 bases, with 12 bases left in between.

V gene TRBV20-1 combines with J gene TRBJ1-6; D is unclear. Trimming removed 2 bases from V and 7 bases from J, with 15 bases in between. Germline V gives CDR1 DFQATT, CDR2 SNEGSKA (reference sequence). This CDR3 is 15 amino acids long. The CDR3 region has the DNA TGCAGTGCTAGAAAGGGCAACGAGGGAAATTCACCCCTCCACTTT. It translates to CSARKGNEGNSPLHF.

V is TRBV5-6 and J is TRBJ2-5; 14 bases are a match to TRBD2. The J call may not be correct, given that the DNA end is closer to TRBJ2-7. The V gene's germline CDR1 is SGHDT and CDR2 YYEEEE. The CDR3 spans 15 residues. CDR3 sequence reads: CASSTRLAGGREQYF. DNA of the CDR3: TGTGCCAGCAGCACTAGACTAGCGGGAGGGCGCGAGCAGTACTTC.

A few counts support this clonotype. The gene calls are TRBV5-1 and TRBJ1-1; D is possibly TRBD1 (5 bases). V shed 0 bases and J shed 4 bases, with 10 bases lying between them. The CDR3 loop spans 14 amino acids. The germline CDR1 and CDR2 sequences are SGHRS and YFSETQ. This CDR3 is CASSLEGVTTEAFF. As DNA, the CDR3 is TGCGCCAGCAGCTTGGAAGGGGTGACCACTGAAGCTTTCTTT.

V gene TRBV7-8 combines with J gene TRBJ1-2; D gene unclear. The CDR3 is made up of 14 amino acids. Germline V gene sequence: CDR1 SGHVS, CDR2 FQNEAQ. Trimming pared 10 bases from V and 4 bases from J, leaving 19 bases between. In DNA, the CDR3 is TGTGCCATCCTGGGCCCTCCCCTAAGCTATGGCTACACCTTC. It is translated as CAILGPPLSYGYTF.

V and J are TRBV12-3 or TRBV12-4 and TRBJ1-5; weak D call: TRBD1 (6 bases). CDR3 length: 15 amino acids. Trimming stripped 7 bases from V and 2 bases from J, with 15 bases between. The CDR3 region is CASTRDRSGNQPQHF. Written as DNA, the CDR3 is TGTGCCAGCACCCGAGACAGGTCTGGCAATCAGCCCCAGCATTTT.

A word on this clonotype: An end of the junction differs from the germline gene, which may be a read error. The chain links TRBV4-2 to TRBJ1-2; the D is unclear. The V gene's germline CDR1 is LGHNA and CDR2 YNFKEQ. The CDR3 totals 15 residues. CDR3 region: CANSQGPGSNYGYTF. The CDR3 DNA is TGTGCCAACAGCCAAGGGCCGGGGAGTAACTATGGCTACACCTTC.